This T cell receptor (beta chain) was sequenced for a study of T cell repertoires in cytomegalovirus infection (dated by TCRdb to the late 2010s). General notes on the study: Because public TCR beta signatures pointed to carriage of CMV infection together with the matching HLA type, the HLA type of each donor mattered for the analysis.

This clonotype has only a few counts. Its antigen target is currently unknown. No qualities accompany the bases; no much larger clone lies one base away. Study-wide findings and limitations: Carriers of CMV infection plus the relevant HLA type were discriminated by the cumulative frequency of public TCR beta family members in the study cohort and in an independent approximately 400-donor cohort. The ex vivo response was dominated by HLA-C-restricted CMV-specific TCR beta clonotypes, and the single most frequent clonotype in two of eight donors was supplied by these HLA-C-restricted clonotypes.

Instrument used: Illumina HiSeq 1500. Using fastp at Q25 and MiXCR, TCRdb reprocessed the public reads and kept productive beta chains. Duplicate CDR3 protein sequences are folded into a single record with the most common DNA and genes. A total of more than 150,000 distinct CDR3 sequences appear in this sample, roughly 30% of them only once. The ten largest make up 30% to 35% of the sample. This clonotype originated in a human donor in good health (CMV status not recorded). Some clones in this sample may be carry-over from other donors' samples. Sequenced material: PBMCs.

The DNA is as follows: TGCAGTGCTGAGAGAGGGGACACCGGGGAGCTGTTTTTT. Its protein product is CSAERGDTGELFF. Rearrangement joined TRBV20-1 to TRBJ2-2; the D region is possibly TRBD1 or TRBD2, each matching across 5 bases. CDR1 and CDR2, looked up from the germline V gene (reference sequence), are DFQATT and SNEGSKA. The CDR3, from cysteine to phenylalanine, totals 13 residues. CDR3 DNA is the only sequence kept; it has 39 bases, read in frame from the first base. The junction carries 10 bases between V and J, which are trimmed by 5 bases and 3 bases respectively.